These T cell receptor beta chains were read from a single sample in a study of radiotherapy plus CTLA-4 blockade in lung cancer. The repertoire was sequenced with immunoSEQ multiplex PCR; TCRdb's copy has only in-frame clones and lacks some. The sample holds nearly 110,000 clones; about 85% are singletons and the top ten take roughly 2.3%. The sequencing here drew on peripheral blood, taken from a patient treated with radiotherapy plus ipilimumab. Receptors originate from a human donor with non-small cell lung cancer that progressed on radiotherapy plus ipilimumab. Some clones in this sample may be carry-over from other donors' samples. CDR3s include the opening cysteine and the closing phenylalanine or tryptophan. The D gene is left open where the match is weak.

D gene,V gene,J gene,CDR3 protein
-,TRBV7-3,TRBJ2-5,CASSPQLDQETQYF
-,TRBV5-6,TRBJ2-7,CASSLGPGWGEYEQYF
-,TRBV30,TRBJ1-2,CASKAVYYGYTF
-,TRBV4-1,TRBJ1-5,CASSQYIQYSNQPQHF
-,TRBV5-8,TRBJ2-1,CASSLPLSPSSYNEQFF
-,TRBV7-8,TRBJ2-7,CASRTDGSYSYEQYF
-,TRBV7-2,TRBJ1-5,CASSQRSNQPQHF
TRBD1,TRBV4-1,TRBJ1-5,CASSQERQGGNQPQHF
TRBD2,TRBV5-1,TRBJ2-1,CASSFGLAGFSYNEQFF
-,TRBV7-6,TRBJ1-1,CASSLVLADEAFF
-,TRBV20-1,TRBJ2-7,CSARIGGEQYF
-,TRBV5-1,-,CASSLWTGSYEQYF
-,TRBV6-5,TRBJ1-5,CASSFSGFSNQPQHF
-,TRBV9,TRBJ2-3,CASSASKDTQYF
-,TRBV5-1,TRBJ1-1,CASSLRQNTEAFF
TRBD1,TRBV12-5,TRBJ1-1,CASGYPKTGGTYTEAFF
-,TRBV7-7,TRBJ2-7,CASSSTIGGEQYF
-,TRBV29-1,TRBJ2-7,CSVAGSPYEQYF
TRBD2,TRBV7-9,TRBJ2-5,CASSPVRGGRETQYF
-,TRBV7-9,TRBJ1-4,CASSPYGNEKLFF
TRBD1,TRBV7-2,TRBJ1-4,CASSLVGTAGNEKLFF
TRBD1,TRBV30,TRBJ1-2,CAWSHRGLGYGYTF
TRBD1,TRBV2,TRBJ2-1,CAGTGDNYNEQFF
-,TRBV6-5,TRBJ1-3,CASSFVLGAGNTIYF
-,TRBV6-6,TRBJ2-7,CASSHLNEQYF
-,TRBV4-3,TRBJ2-2,CASSHSLTGELFF
-,TRBV18,TRBJ1-5,CASSPRYGGSDQPQHF
TRBD1,TRBV25-1,TRBJ2-2,CASSEKRGQVHTGELFF
-,TRBV7-2,TRBJ2-2,CASEVPENTGELFF
-,TRBV7-2,TRBJ1-2,CASSSTGQPNYGYTF
TRBD2,TRBV29-1,TRBJ2-3,CSGGLAGGVDTQYF
-,TRBV18,TRBJ1-5,CASSPRTGEPQHF
-,TRBV15,TRBJ1-5,CATSRASGLRGGVPQHF
TRBD1,TRBV11-3,TRBJ2-6,CASSTGQGAAPGANVLTF
TRBD1,TRBV19,TRBJ2-1,CASSIRDSSYNEQFF
-,TRBV29-1,TRBJ2-3,CSVKGPPDLDTQYF
TRBD1,TRBV5-1,TRBJ1-2,CASSPPGQLNYGYTF
TRBD1,TRBV4-1,TRBJ1-6,CASSLGEDRVSPLHF
-,TRBV6-1,TRBJ1-1,CAIISSQLTEAFF
-,TRBV4-3,TRBJ1-4,CASSQGRGKLFF
TRBD1,TRBV5-1,TRBJ1-6,CASSWDRENSPLHF
-,TRBV6-1,TRBJ2-3,CASSEYSEDTQYF
-,TRBV10-3,TRBJ2-3,CAISGDESTDTQYF
-,TRBV29-1,TRBJ2-1,CSVGQSYGGEQFF
TRBD2,TRBV27,TRBJ2-3,CASTPPRLAGEETDTQYF
TRBD1,TRBV7-8,TRBJ1-2,CASSFRRQGGRYTF
-,TRBV28,TRBJ2-7,CASSFGQGYYEQYF
-,TRBV18,TRBJ2-7,CASSPPGPTEQYF
-,TRBV5-1,TRBJ1-2,CASSLLGTTPGGYTF
TRBD1,TRBV5-5,TRBJ1-6,CASSPDRGYSNSPLHF
TRBD2,TRBV5-4,TRBJ2-7,CASTIRGGIAYEQYF
-,TRBV5-1,TRBJ2-7,CASSLVGPAPRNCEQYF